This entry lists 29 T cell receptor beta chains sequenced from one sample in a study of shared clonotypes between healthy human individuals. Only CD45RO-negative cells positively selected for CCR7 counted as naive CD8 cells, so terminally differentiated effector memory CD45RA+ cells were excluded. TCRdb's table, derived via immunoSEQ multiplex PCR, lists solely in-frame clones and lacks some. The table records hundreds of thousands of clones, about 96% of them present only once. Sequenced input: naive CD8+ T cells sorted from blood. Receptors originate from a woman in her thirties in good health.

The gene calls are TRBV28 and TRBJ2-2; D is possibly TRBD1 (6 bases). The V end was cut by 3 bases, the J end by 1 base, with 9 bases between. The CDR3 extends over 15 amino acids. Germline-derived CDR1 and CDR2 are MDHEN and SYDVKM. The chain's CDR3 is CASSFPQGNTGELFF. CDR3 bases: TGTGCCAGCAGTTTTCCACAGGGGAACACCGGGGAGCTGTTTTTT.

The chain uses TRBV28 and TRBJ1-5, with TRBD1 matching 7 bases. With 4 bases clipped from V and 6 bases from J, the junction kept 12 bases outside the gene matches. The CDR3 is 16 residues long. The V gene's germline CDR1 is MDHEN and CDR2 SYDVKM. As DNA, the CDR3 is TGTGCCAGCAGTTCCACCGACAGGGTGGTTGGTCAGCCCCAGCATTTT. Its protein is CASSSTDRVVGQPQHF.

This chain links TRBV29-1 with TRBJ2-2, with 9 bases matching TRBD2. V lost 0 bases, J lost 7 bases, and 6 bases stayed unmatched. Germline assignment: CDR1 SQVTM and CDR2 ANQGSEA. This CDR3 has 15 residues. CDR3 amino acids: CSVEDIQREDGELFF. CDR3 sequence (DNA): TGCAGCGTTGAAGATATCCAGCGGGAGGACGGGGAGCTGTTTTTT.

This chain connects TRBV28 to TRBJ2-2; the D gene is possibly TRBD1 (6 bases). CDR3 length equals 15 residues. V shed 7 bases and J shed 0 bases, with 12 bases lying between them. The V gene's germline CDR1 is MDHEN and CDR2 SYDVKM. CDR3 sequence (DNA): TGTGCCAGCACCACCGGGACATCGAACACCGGGGAGCTGTTTTTT. Translated, it gives CASTTGTSNTGELFF. The entire variable domain, with the rest obtained from reference TRBV28 and TRBJ2-2, is as follows: DVKVTQSSRYLVKRTGEKVFLECVQDMDHENMFWYRQDPGLGLRLIYFSYDVKMKEKGDIPEGYSVSREKKERFSLILESASTNQTSMYLCASTTGTSNTGELFFGEGSRLTVL.

The chain combines TRBV28 with TRBJ2-7; D remains ambiguous. The CDR3 has 14 residues. Per the germline V gene, CDR1 is MDHEN and CDR2 is SYDVKM. Trimming shortened V by 4 bases and J by 3 bases, and 13 bases separated the two germline ends. The CDR3 sequence is CASSSSSRIYEQYF. CDR3 DNA sequence: TGTGCCAGCAGTTCCAGTTCAAGAATCTACGAGCAGTACTTC.

The chain recombines TRBV15 with TRBJ1-5; D is uncertain. The CDR3 is 15 amino acids. Germline values: CDR1 LNHNV, CDR2 YYDKDF (reference sequence). Trimming cost V 5 bases and J 2 bases, with 13 bases left between them. DNA for the CDR3: TGTGCCACCAGCTCTCACGACGGGGGCAATCAGCCCCAGCATTTT. As protein: CATSSHDGGNQPQHF.

The V and J genes are TRBV28 and TRBJ2-1, with a tentative D call TRBD1 (5 bases). CDR1 is MDHEN, CDR2 SYDVKM, per germline. Trimming cost V 5 bases and J 0 bases, with 14 bases left between them. This CDR3 comprises 16 residues. For the CDR3, the DNA is TGTGCCAGCAGTCCCAAGCGACAGAGCTCCTACAATGAGCAGTTCTTC. Protein: CASSPKRQSSYNEQFF.

The sample holds a few counts of this clone. This sequence joins TRBV28 and TRBJ1-2, with 7 positions matching TRBD1. Looked up from germline, CDR1 is MDHEN and CDR2 is SYDVKM. Unmatched junction bases numbered 7, after V lost 6 bases and J lost 0 bases. This CDR3 has 15 residues. DNA of the CDR3: TGTGCCAGCAGGGATGACAGGGAAGCTAACTATGGCTACACCTTC. Translated: CASRDDREANYGYTF.

CDR3 protein: CASSPRTAYEQYF. For the CDR3, the DNA is TGTGCCAGTAGTCCGAGGACAGCCTACGAGCAGTACTTC. The chain combines TRBV19 with TRBJ2-7; the D gene is possibly TRBD1 (6 bases). Germline CDR1 and CDR2: LNHDA and SQIVND (reference sequence). Trimming pared 5 bases from V and 2 bases from J, leaving 10 bases between. The CDR3 loop spans 13 amino acids.

Only one count was recorded for this clone. DNA for the CDR3: TGTGCCAGCAGCTTATTAGAGAGCACAGATACGCAGTATTTT. Protein product: CASSLLESTDTQYF. The V and J genes are TRBV7-9 and TRBJ2-3; D gene unclear. Germline lookup yields CDR1 SEHNR and CDR2 FQNEAQ (reference sequence). Trimming took off 2 bases at V and 0 bases at J, with 6 bases between the two ends. The CDR3 has 14 residues.

A note on this clone: The same CDR3 also results from other DNA sequences found in this sample. The chain has TRBV9 and TRBJ2-7; D gene uncertain. The CDR3 consists of 13 residues. Per the germline V gene, CDR1 is SGDLS and CDR2 is YYNGEE. V dropped 0 bases and J dropped 6 bases, with 10 bases sitting between them. The CDR3 sequence is CASSVAWGTEQYF. The CDR3 DNA reads as TGTGCCAGCAGCGTAGCGTGGGGTACCGAGCAGTACTTC.

The chain joins TRBV2 to TRBJ1-4; D is ambiguous. Germline V CDR1 and CDR2: SNHLY, FYNNEI. V lost 0 bases and J lost 8, with 7 bases in between. CDR3 length: 13 residues. CDR3 nucleotides: TGTGCCAGCAGTGAAGCGCGCCGGGAAAAACTGTTTTTT. The encoded protein is CASSEARREKLFF.

The V and J genes are TRBV27 and TRBJ2-1; possible D gene TRBD1, 6 bases. V lost 5 bases to trimming and J lost 6 bases, with 8 bases between them. The CDR3 is made up of 12 amino acids. Germline CDR1 is MNHEY and CDR2 is SMNVEV (reference sequence). The chain's CDR3 is CASSTGSNEQFF. As DNA, the CDR3 is TGTGCCAGCAGTACAGGGTCCAATGAGCAGTTCTTC.

The J gene is TRBJ2-1, the V gene TRBV19; D not certain. The ends were cut back, 3 bases at V and 0 bases at J, with 9 bases in the middle. This CDR3 is built from 15 residues. Germline CDR1 LNHDA, CDR2 SQIVND (reference sequence). The CDR3 sequence: CASSMAFPSYNEQFF. The DNA for the CDR3 is TGTGCCAGTAGTATGGCTTTTCCCTCCTACAATGAGCAGTTCTTC.

This clone was detected once. This chain uses TRBV28 with TRBJ2-1, with 7 bases identical to TRBD1. V was pared by 6 bases and J by 4 bases, with 21 bases of the junction left unmatched. The CDR3 consists of 19 residues. Germline CDR1 MDHEN, CDR2 SYDVKM. The CDR3 sequence: CASSPLTGSTQKIYNEQFF. CDR3 nucleotide sequence: TGTGCCAGCAGCCCCCTGACAGGGAGTACTCAAAAAATTTACAATGAGCAGTTCTTC.

The chain is built from TRBV27 and TRBJ1-5, with D perhaps matching TRBD1 (5 bases). The V end was cut by 3 bases, the J end by 6 bases, with 12 bases between. The CDR3 has 14 residues. Germline V gives CDR1 MNHEY, CDR2 SMNVEV (reference sequence). CDR3 amino acids: CASSFNGALQPQHF. The CDR3 nucleotides read TGTGCCAGCAGTTTTAACGGGGCGCTTCAGCCCCAGCATTTT.

The rearrangement joins TRBV15 to TRBJ1-2; 7 nucleotides align to TRBD1. CDR3 length: 14 residues. From germline, CDR1 is LNHNV and CDR2 YYDKDF (reference sequence). V shed 5 bases, J shed 8 bases, and the junction held 11 bases outside the gene matches. CDR3 sequence: CATSEGTEEVGYTF. The CDR3 DNA sequence: TGTGCCACCAGCGAGGGGACAGAGGAAGTAGGCTACACCTTC.

This chain connects TRBV28 to TRBJ2-5; D uncertain. The tail of the sequence fits TRBJ2-7 better, so the J call may be wrong. Looked up from germline, CDR1 is MDHEN and CDR2 is SYDVKM. This CDR3 is 14 amino acids long. The CDR3 reads CASSPLERPYEQYF. CDR3 bases: TGTGCCAGCAGTCCTCTGGAACGACCCTACGAGCAGTACTTC.

The CDR3 region is CASSLNQITDTQYF. The CDR3 DNA reads as TGTGCCAGCAGCTTGAACCAAATCACAGATACGCAGTATTTT. This chain joins TRBV5-6 and TRBJ2-3; D gene ambiguous. The germline CDR1 and CDR2 sequences are SGHDT and YYEEEE. The V end lost 1 base, the J end lost 2 bases, and 8 bases lay between the germline ends. The CDR3 sequence is 14 residues long.

The V gene is TRBV7-6, the J gene TRBJ1-2; 8 positions match TRBD1. CDR1 and CDR2 from the germline V gene are SGHVS and FNYEAQ. This CDR3 is built from 15 residues. With V trimmed by 5 bases and J by 4 bases, 9 bases remained unmatched. The CDR3 protein is CASSNPGGPLYGYTF. In nucleotides, the CDR3 is TGTGCCAGCAGCAACCCAGGGGGCCCTCTCTATGGCTACACCTTC. Complete variable domain (other parts from reference TRBV7-6 and TRBJ1-2): GAGVSQSPRYKVTKRGQDVALRCDPISGHVSLYWYRQALGQGPEFLTYFNYEAQQDKSGLPNDRFSAERPEGSISTLTIQRTEQRDSAMYRCASSNPGGPLYGYTFGSGTRLTVV.

The V gene is TRBV13, the J gene TRBJ2-1, with 7 nucleotides matching TRBD2. The germline V gene encodes CDR1 PRHDT and CDR2 FYEKMQ (reference sequence). The CDR3 consists of 13 residues. The V gene end was trimmed by 6 bases and the J gene end by 8 bases; junction bases not matched to a gene: 7. The CDR3: CASSEGTIDEQFF. CDR3 DNA: TGTGCCAGCAGTGAAGGGACTATAGATGAGCAGTTCTTC.

The rearrangement joins TRBV27 to TRBJ2-5; D is ambiguous. Trimming left V 5 bases short and J 5 bases short, with 15 bases between. This CDR3 has 14 amino acids. Germline CDR1 and CDR2: MNHEY and SMNVEV (reference sequence). The CDR3 region has the DNA TGTGCCAGCAGTCTTACCGTGGGTACGGAGACCCAGTACTTC. Translated: CASSLTVGTETQYF.

On this clone itself: This same CDR3 is encoded by further DNA sequences in the sample. The rearrangement uses TRBV27 and TRBJ2-7; maybe TRBD2 (5 bases). V shed 2 bases and J shed 4 bases, with 9 bases lying between them. This CDR3 spans 13 amino acids. Germline V gene sequence: CDR1 MNHEY, CDR2 SMNVEV (reference sequence). In DNA, the CDR3 is TGTGCCAGCAGTTTAACCGGGAATTACGAGCAGTACTTC. It encodes CASSLTGNYEQYF.

The chain couples TRBV19 to TRBJ1-3, with D hard to call. CDR1 is LNHDA and CDR2 is SQIVND in the germline V gene (reference sequence). Deletions cut 6 bases from V and 4 bases from J, with 13 bases between. The CDR3 contains 14 residues. CDR3 sequence reads: CASSPVPSGNTIYF. The CDR3 DNA follows: TGTGCCAGTAGCCCTGTCCCTTCGGGAAACACCATATATTTT.

The J gene is TRBJ2-2, the V gene TRBV5-6; 8 nucleotides line up with TRBD1. CDR1 is SGHDT, CDR2 YYEEEE, per germline. The CDR3 is 14 amino acids. V lost 4 bases to trimming and J lost 6 bases; unmatched junction nucleotides: 5. The CDR3 region is CASSDGTGAGELFF. CDR3 bases: TGTGCCAGCAGCGACGGGACAGGAGCCGGGGAGCTGTTTTTT.

This chain links TRBV27 with TRBJ2-7; the match to TRBD2 covers 12 bases. From germline, CDR1 is MNHEY and CDR2 SMNVEV (reference sequence). The CDR3 has 16 amino acids. The trim removed 7 bases at V and 3 bases at J, leaving 10 bases unmatched. This CDR3 reads CASTHGASGRGYEQYF. The CDR3 bases are TGTGCCAGCACCCACGGGGCTAGCGGGAGGGGCTACGAGCAGTACTTC.

Note on this clone: At the DNA level, this CDR3 is encoded by other sequences in the same sample as well. This chain links TRBV27 with TRBJ1-5, with D perhaps matching TRBD1 (5 bases). V was trimmed by 2 bases and J by 5 bases, leaving 10 bases between them. The CDR3 extends over 14 amino acids. Germline CDR1 reads MNHEY; CDR2 reads SMNVEV (reference sequence). This CDR3 is CASSLGQGYQPQHF. The CDR3 DNA is TGTGCCAGCAGTTTAGGGCAGGGTTATCAGCCCCAGCATTTT.

J is TRBJ2-1 and V is TRBV16; D not certain. Germline V CDR1 and CDR2: KGHSY, FQNENV. V shed 0 bases and J shed 7 bases, with 7 bases lying between them. CDR3 length: 13 residues. The CDR3: CASSQSSQNEQFF. The CDR3 DNA reads TGTGCCAGCAGCCAATCGAGTCAGAATGAGCAGTTCTTC.

This clone was recorded once. The chain carries TRBV14 and TRBJ2-5; D remains ambiguous. This CDR3 has 13 residues. Trimming took off 5 bases at V and 9 bases at J, with 16 bases between the two ends. The germline CDR1 and CDR2 sequences are SGHDN and FVKESK. CDR3 bases: TGTGCCAGCAGCGGAATGGATCTCGAGGCCCAGTACTTC. It encodes CASSGMDLEAQYF.